These 29 T cell receptor beta chains were all obtained from the same sample, sequenced in a study of CD8+CD57+ T cells in acquired aplastic anemia. Patients sequenced had flow cytometry evidence of CD8+CD57+ cell expansion. For CDR3 and TCR beta VDJ profiling, genomic DNA was the template used. TCRdb itself ran the reads through MiXCR, one entry per CDR3 protein. The data show 150,000 to 200,000 distinct CDR3 sequences, 65% to 75% seen once. The sequencing sample was made of sorted CD4+, CD8+, or CD8+CD57+ T cells (not recorded which) from PBMCs. The receptor set was obtained from a human donor with aplastic anemia.

This clonotype was seen once. The rearrangement links TRBV20-1 to TRBJ2-3; TRBD2 matches 9 bases. Per germline, CDR1 DFQATT and CDR2 SNEGSKA (reference sequence). After removal of 8 bases from V and 4 bases from J, the junction contained 10 bases not matched to a gene. The CDR3 runs to 14 residues. This CDR3 is CSSELAGLADTQYF. The CDR3 DNA is TGCAGTTCTGAGCTAGCGGGGTTGGCAGATACGCAGTATTTT.

This clonotype was counted a single time. CDR3: CASSQTGPGGYTF. CDR3 nucleotide sequence: TGTGCCAGCAGTCAGACAGGGCCCGGGGGCTACACCTTC. The chain links TRBV12-3 or TRBV12-4 to TRBJ1-2; 7 positions match TRBD1. The V segment lost 5 bases and the J segment 8 bases; nucleotides outside the gene matches: 8. The CDR3 has 13 amino acids.

V is TRBV10-3 and J is TRBJ2-3; possible D gene TRBD1, 6 bases. The germline V gene has CDR1 ENHRY and CDR2 SYGVKD. Between the trimmed V and J ends, which lost 4 bases and 6 bases, there was a span of 11 bases. The CDR3 is made up of 13 amino acids. This CDR3 is CAISGTEGDTQYF. The DNA of the CDR3 is TGTGCCATCAGTGGGACAGAGGGGGATACGCAGTATTTT.

This rearrangement joins TRBV12-3 or TRBV12-4 to TRBJ1-2; TRBD1 agrees at 8 bases. This CDR3 contains 15 residues. V trimming: 2 bases; J trimming: 3 bases; junction bases outside the gene matches: 5. CDR3: CASSLLRQGHYGYTF. In nucleotides, the CDR3 is TGTGCCAGCAGTTTACTCAGACAGGGGCACTATGGCTACACCTTC.

This chain links TRBV6-5 with TRBJ2-5, with 7 bases lining up with TRBD2. Germline CDR1 MNHEY, CDR2 SVGAGI. The CDR3 covers 16 residues. The trim removed 5 bases at V and 3 bases at J, leaving 12 bases unmatched. The CDR3 sequence is CASSNIEASGEETQYF. In DNA, the CDR3 is TGTGCCAGCAGTAATATCGAGGCTAGCGGAGAAGAGACCCAGTACTTC.

This clonotype was observed a handful of times. This chain connects TRBV7-8 to TRBJ2-2, with a weak D call TRBD1 (5 bases). Germline CDR1 is SGHVS and CDR2 is FQNEAQ. The CDR3 contains 14 residues. V lost 5 bases and J lost 1, with 8 bases in between. CDR3 protein: CASSRGQNTGELFF. In DNA form, the CDR3 reads TGTGCCAGCAGCCGCGGACAGAACACCGGGGAGCTGTTTTTT.

This clonotype was seen just once. The CDR3 end shows no conserved phenylalanine or tryptophan, and so a read error is likely. The chain employs TRBV29-1 and TRBJ2-7; TRBD1 matches 9 bases. V trimming: 5 bases; J trimming: 3 bases; junction bases outside the gene matches: 8. The CDR3 length is 14 residues. Germline loops: CDR1 SQVTM, CDR2 ANQGSEA. The CDR3 here is CSVTGTGIFYEQYS. The CDR3 DNA reads TGCAGCGTTACCGGGACAGGGATTTTCTACGAGCAGTACTCC.

This chain links TRBV19 with TRBJ1-2, with a tentative D call TRBD1 (5 bases). The CDR3 extends over 13 amino acids. Trimming shortened V by 3 bases and J by 14 bases, and 19 bases separated the two germline ends. Germline loops: CDR1 LNHDA, CDR2 SQIVND (reference sequence). In DNA, the CDR3 is TGTGCCAGTAGTATTGGGCAGGGTAATGGTGGAACCTTC. Amino acid sequence: CASSIGQGNGGTF.

This clonotype was recorded a few times. The chain couples TRBV2 to TRBJ2-7; TRBD1 matches at 8 bases. V lost 5 bases to trimming and J lost 1 base; unmatched junction nucleotides: 4. Germline CDR1 and CDR2: SNHLY and FYNNEI. This CDR3 region has 14 residues. The CDR3 here is CASSQGARSYEQYF. The CDR3 DNA is TGTGCCAGCAGTCAGGGGGCACGGTCCTACGAGCAGTACTTC.

As regards this clonotype: A much more abundant neighbour one base away suggests this may be a read error. V usage is TRBV2 and J usage is TRBJ2-5; 8 positions agree with TRBD2. Per germline, CDR1 SNHLY and CDR2 FYNNEI. This CDR3 has 15 residues. The chain's CDR3 is CASSSPGLESETQHF. Here the CDR3 DNA reads TGTGCCAGCAGTAGTCCGGGACTAGAGTCAGAGACCCAGCACTTC. The entire variable domain, with the rest obtained from reference TRBV2 and TRBJ2-5, is as follows: EPEVTQTPSHQVTQMGQEVILRCVPISNHLYFYWYRQILGQKVEFLVSFYNNEISEKSEIFDDQFSVERPDGSNFTLKIRSTKLEDSAMYFCASSSPGLESETQHFGPGTRLLVL.

The rearrangement joins TRBV4-2 to TRBJ2-6; D is unresolved. Germline lookup yields CDR1 LGHNA and CDR2 YNFKEQ. CDR3 size: 17 residues. V was pared by 1 base and J by 0 bases, with 10 bases between. In DNA, the CDR3 is TGTGCCAGCAGCCAAGTTTATGGCAGCTCTGGGGCCAACGTCCTGACTTTC. It is translated as CASSQVYGSSGANVLTF.

The rearrangement joins TRBV3-1 to TRBJ2-3; a weak D match, TRBD2 (6 bases). The CDR3 sequence is 18 residues long. Germline V gene data show CDR1 as LGHDT and CDR2 as YNNKEL (reference sequence). V was clipped by 5 bases and J by 4 bases, with 25 bases between them. The CDR3: CASSLVGGAREVADTQYF. CDR3 sequence (DNA): TGTGCCAGCAGCTTAGTGGGGGGTGCCAGGGAGGTCGCAGATACGCAGTATTTT.

This clonotype was found once. The chain recombines TRBV7-3 with TRBJ1-1, with 7 nucleotides matching TRBD1. The CDR3 extends over 15 amino acids. The junction had 4 bases not matched to a gene; V was cut back by 3 bases and J by 0 bases. The germline CDR1 and CDR2 sequences are SGHTA and FQGTGA. CDR3 sequence (DNA): TGTGCCAGCAGCTTCCAAGGGGGCATGAACACTGAAGCTTTCTTT. Its translation: CASSFQGGMNTEAFF.

This rearrangement joins TRBV7-2 to TRBJ1-3; D not certain. The CDR3 totals 14 residues. Germline CDR1 SGHTA, CDR2 FQGNSA. Deletions cut 7 bases from V and 0 bases from J, with 10 bases between. In DNA form, the CDR3 reads TGTGCCAGCAAAACCGGCCCCTCTGGAAACACCATATATTTT. It is translated as CASKTGPSGNTIYF.

This clonotype is categorized as medium-sized. The chain joins TRBV4-2 to TRBJ1-2, with D maybe TRBD1 (5 bases). The germline V gene has CDR1 LGHNA and CDR2 YNFKEQ. CDR3 length: 16 amino acids. V shed 0 bases and J shed 2 bases, with 13 bases lying between them. The DNA for the CDR3 is TGTGCCAGCAGCCAAGAAGTCGGGGGGACCAACTATGGCTACACCTTC. The encoded protein is CASSQEVGGTNYGYTF.

The rearrangement uses TRBV2 and TRBJ2-7; D remains unclear. The V end was cut by 6 bases, the J end by 4 bases, with 13 bases between. CDR1 and CDR2 (germline): SNHLY, FYNNEI. This CDR3 spans 13 amino acids. The CDR3 sequence: CASSEKRSYEQYF. DNA of the CDR3: TGTGCCAGCAGCGAAAAAAGGAGTTACGAGCAGTACTTC.

The J gene is TRBJ1-2, the V gene TRBV30; D unclear. Trimming left V 3 bases short and J 6 bases short, with 11 bases between. CDR1 and CDR2 (germline): GTSNPN, SVGIG (reference sequence). This CDR3 has 12 amino acids. The DNA for the CDR3 is TGTGCCTGGAGCGCGTTGGGGAATGGCTACACCTTC. Protein: CAWSALGNGYTF.

V usage is TRBV20-1 and J usage is TRBJ1-1; TRBD1 matches 7 bases. The junction had 6 bases not matched to a gene; V was cut back by 1 base and J by 4 bases. Germline-derived CDR1 and CDR2 are DFQATT and SNEGSKA (reference sequence). The CDR3 consists of 14 residues. The CDR3 reads CSARGQGLSTEAFF. In DNA, the CDR3 is TGCAGTGCTAGAGGACAGGGTTTAAGCACTGAAGCTTTCTTT.

This sequence joins TRBV5-1 and TRBJ1-2, with TRBD1 identical over 10 bases. Per the germline V gene, CDR1 is SGHRS and CDR2 is YFSETQ. The CDR3 spans 14 residues. J gave up 10 bases and V 4 bases, and 10 bases lay outside the gene matches. CDR3 loop: CASSETGTGVDYTF. Written as DNA, the CDR3 is TGCGCCAGCAGCGAGACAGGGACAGGGGTCGACTACACCTTC.

The J gene is TRBJ2-2, the V gene TRBV29-1; D gene ambiguous. The CDR3 extends over 12 amino acids. Deletions cut 4 bases from V and 1 base from J, with 4 bases between. In germline, CDR1 is SQVTM, CDR2 ANQGSEA. The DNA for the CDR3 is TGCAGCGTTGTCAAGAACACCGGGGAGCTGTTTTTT. As protein: CSVVKNTGELFF.

The gene calls are TRBV2 and TRBJ2-1; possible D gene TRBD2, 5 bases. Germline values: CDR1 SNHLY, CDR2 FYNNEI. The CDR3 consists of 14 residues. Trimming cost V 7 bases and J 2 bases, with 12 bases left between them. CDR3 coding DNA: TGTGCCAGCACGGGGATGGCCGCCTACAATGAGCAGTTCTTC. This encodes CASTGMAAYNEQFF.

Only a few counts were recorded for this clonotype. The rearrangement joins TRBV5-1 to TRBJ2-1, with 11 bases aligning to TRBD1. This CDR3 spans 14 amino acids. Germline-derived CDR1 and CDR2 are SGHRS and YFSETQ. After removal of 1 base from V and 13 bases from J, the junction contained 7 bases not matched to a gene. Here the CDR3 DNA reads TGCGCCAGCAGCTTGCCGGGACAGGGGGTACAACAGTTCTTC. Translation: CASSLPGQGVQQFF.

The chain couples TRBV10-3 to TRBJ2-7; 9 nucleotides align to TRBD2. This CDR3 is 14 amino acids long. Germline V lookup: CDR1 ENHRY, CDR2 SYGVKD. V trimming: 10 bases; J trimming: 3 bases; junction bases outside the gene matches: 10. CDR3 bases: TGTGCCAGCAAACAGACTAGCGGAAGCTACGAGCAGTACTTC. It is translated as CASKQTSGSYEQYF.

The J gene is TRBJ2-5, the V gene TRBV2; D ambiguous. The V end was cut by 3 bases, the J end by 5 bases, with 7 bases between. Germline V lookup: CDR1 SNHLY, CDR2 FYNNEI. CDR3 length: 12 amino acids. CDR3 bases: TGTGCCAGCAGTGAGGGGAAGGAGACCCAGTACTTC. This sequence encodes CASSEGKETQYF. Based on the CDR3 plus reference TRBV2 and TRBJ2-5, the full variable domain is EPEVTQTPSHQVTQMGQEVILRCVPISNHLYFYWYRQILGQKVEFLVSFYNNEISEKSEIFDDQFSVERPDGSNFTLKIRSTKLEDSAMYFCASSEGKETQYFGPGTRLLVL.

The CDR3 DNA follows: TGTGCCAGCAGCTTAAGTCAGGTCGGCGAGCAGTACTTC. This codes for CASSLSQVGEQYF. The chain couples TRBV7-3 to TRBJ2-7; D not resolved. The CDR3 runs to 13 residues. Germline V gene data show CDR1 as SGHTA and CDR2 as FQGTGA. Trimming shortened V by 1 base and J by 6 bases, and 10 bases separated the two germline ends.

This clonotype is medium-sized by share. The chain couples TRBV15 to TRBJ2-3; TRBD1 matches at 8 bases. Looked up from germline, CDR1 is LNHNV and CDR2 is YYDKDF (reference sequence). The CDR3 is 15 amino acids. With V trimmed by 5 bases and J by 0 bases, 4 bases remained unmatched. This CDR3 reads CATSGGQESTDTQYF. CDR3 DNA sequence: TGTGCCACCAGCGGGGGACAGGAGAGCACAGATACGCAGTATTTT. Together with reference TRBV15 and TRBJ2-3, the CDR3 gives the full variable domain: DAMVIQNPRYQVTQFGKPVTLSCSQTLNHNVMYWYQQKSSQAPKLLFHYYDKDFNNEADTPDNFQSRRPNTSFCFLDIRSPGLGDTAMYLCATSGGQESTDTQYFGPGTRLTVL.

This clonotype appeared a few times. This chain's CDR3 is CASSLRSGSDSPLHF. CDR3 nucleotides: TGTGCCAGCAGCTTAAGGTCAGGGTCGGATTCACCCCTCCACTTT. The chain combines TRBV7-3 with TRBJ1-6; a weak D match, TRBD1 (5 bases). CDR3 size: 15 residues. Germline lookup yields CDR1 SGHTA and CDR2 FQGTGA. Deletions cut 1 base from V and 8 bases from J, with 12 bases between.

The chain employs TRBV29-1 and TRBJ2-3, with TRBD1 matching over 7 bases. This CDR3 has 12 amino acids. Losses at the gene ends were 6 bases for V and 8 bases for J; bases not matched to a gene: 8. Germline CDR1 is SQVTM and CDR2 is ANQGSEA. In nucleotides, the CDR3 is TGCAGCGTGAATCCTCCAGGGGGTACGCAGTATTTT. Translated, it gives CSVNPPGGTQYF.

The CDR3 sequence: CASSLAYLEQYF. DNA of the CDR3: TGTGCCAGCAGTTTAGCCTACTTGGAGCAGTACTTC. The genes are TRBV12-3 or TRBV12-4 and TRBJ2-7; D remains ambiguous. Trimming removed 0 bases at V and 7 bases at J, with 7 bases between. The CDR3 contains 12 residues.